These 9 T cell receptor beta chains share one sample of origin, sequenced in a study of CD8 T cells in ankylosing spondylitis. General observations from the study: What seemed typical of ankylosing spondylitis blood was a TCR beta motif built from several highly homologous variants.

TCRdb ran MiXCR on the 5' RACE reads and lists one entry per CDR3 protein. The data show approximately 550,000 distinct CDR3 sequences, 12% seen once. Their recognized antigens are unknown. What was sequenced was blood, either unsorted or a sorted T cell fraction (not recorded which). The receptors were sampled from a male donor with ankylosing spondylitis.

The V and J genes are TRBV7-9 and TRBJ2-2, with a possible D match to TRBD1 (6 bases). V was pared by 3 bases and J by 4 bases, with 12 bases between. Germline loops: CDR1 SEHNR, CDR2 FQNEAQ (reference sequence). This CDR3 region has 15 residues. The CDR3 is CASSLDSIFTGELFF. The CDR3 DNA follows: TGTGCCAGCAGCTTGGACAGTATCTTCACCGGGGAGCTGTTTTTT.

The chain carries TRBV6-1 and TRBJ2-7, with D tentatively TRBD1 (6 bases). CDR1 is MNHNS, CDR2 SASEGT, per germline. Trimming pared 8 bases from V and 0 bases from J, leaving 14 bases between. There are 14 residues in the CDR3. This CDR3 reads CASDSGHSSYEQYF. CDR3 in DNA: TGTGCCAGCGATTCGGGACACAGCTCCTACGAGCAGTACTTC.

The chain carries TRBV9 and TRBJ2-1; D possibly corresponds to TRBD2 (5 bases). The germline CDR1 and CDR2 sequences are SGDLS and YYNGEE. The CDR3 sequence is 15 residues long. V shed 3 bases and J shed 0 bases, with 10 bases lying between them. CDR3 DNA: TGTGCCAGCAGCGCAAACAGCGGCTCCTACAATGAGCAGTTCTTC. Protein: CASSANSGSYNEQFF.

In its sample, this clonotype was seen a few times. CDR3: CSALPFHGLAATDTQYF. Here the CDR3 DNA reads TGCAGTGCTCTCCCTTTTCACGGGCTAGCGGCCACAGATACGCAGTATTTT. J is TRBJ2-3 and V is TRBV20-1; 7 nucleotides match TRBD2. V gave up 5 bases and J gave up 2 bases; unmatched junction bases: 16. The V gene's germline CDR1 is DFQATT and CDR2 SNEGSKA (reference sequence). The CDR3 totals 17 residues.

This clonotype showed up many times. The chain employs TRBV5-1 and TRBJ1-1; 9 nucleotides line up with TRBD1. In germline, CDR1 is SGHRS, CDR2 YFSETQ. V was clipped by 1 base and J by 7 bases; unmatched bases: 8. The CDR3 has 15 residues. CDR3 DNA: TGCGCCAGCAGCTTGTCGAACAGGGGGCTTGGTGAAGCTTTCTTT. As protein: CASSLSNRGLGEAFF.

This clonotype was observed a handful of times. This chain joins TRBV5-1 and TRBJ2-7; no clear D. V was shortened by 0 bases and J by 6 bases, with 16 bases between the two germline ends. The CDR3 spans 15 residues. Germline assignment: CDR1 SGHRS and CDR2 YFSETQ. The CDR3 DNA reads TGCGCCAGCAGCTTGGATTTGTCCCCTCCCCTCGAGCAGTACTTC. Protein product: CASSLDLSPPLEQYF.

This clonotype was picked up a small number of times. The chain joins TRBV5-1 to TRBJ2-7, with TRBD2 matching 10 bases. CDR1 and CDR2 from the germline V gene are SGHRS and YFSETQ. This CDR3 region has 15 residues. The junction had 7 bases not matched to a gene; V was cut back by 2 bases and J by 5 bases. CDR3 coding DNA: TGCGCCAGCAGCTTAGGGGTGGGGACTAGCGACGAGCAGTACTTC. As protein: CASSLGVGTSDEQYF.

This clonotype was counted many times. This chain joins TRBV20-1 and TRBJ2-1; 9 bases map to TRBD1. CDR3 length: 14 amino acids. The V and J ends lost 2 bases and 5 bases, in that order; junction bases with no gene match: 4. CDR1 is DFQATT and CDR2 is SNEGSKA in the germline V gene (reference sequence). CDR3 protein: CSARTGTGNNEQFF. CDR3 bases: TGCAGTGCTAGAACCGGGACAGGGAACAATGAGCAGTTCTTC.

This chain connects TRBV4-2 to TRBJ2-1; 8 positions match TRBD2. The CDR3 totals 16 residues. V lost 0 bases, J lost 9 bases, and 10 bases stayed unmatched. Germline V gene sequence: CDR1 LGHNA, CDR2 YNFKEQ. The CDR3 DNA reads TGTGCCAGCAGCCAAGACGTGTCGGGAGGGCCTGGTGAGCAGTTCTTC. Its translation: CASSQDVSGGPGEQFF.